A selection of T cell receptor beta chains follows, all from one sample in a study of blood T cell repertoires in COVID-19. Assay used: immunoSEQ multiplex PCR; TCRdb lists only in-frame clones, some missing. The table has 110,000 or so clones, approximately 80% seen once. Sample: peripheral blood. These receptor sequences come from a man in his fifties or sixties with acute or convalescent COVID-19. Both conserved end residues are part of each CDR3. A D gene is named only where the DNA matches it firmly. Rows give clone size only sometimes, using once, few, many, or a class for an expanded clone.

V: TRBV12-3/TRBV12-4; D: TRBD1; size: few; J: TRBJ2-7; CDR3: CASRGTGSNEQYF; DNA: TGTGCCAGCAGGGGGACAGGGTCCAACGAGCAGTACTTC
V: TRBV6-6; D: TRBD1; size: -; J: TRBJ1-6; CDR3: CASRDRENSPLHF; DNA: TGTGCCAGCAGGGACAGGGAGAATTCACCCCTCCACTTT
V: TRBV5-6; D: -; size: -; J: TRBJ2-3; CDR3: CASSLDRRGTPDTQYF; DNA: TGTGCCAGCAGCTTGGATCGCAGGGGCACTCCAGATACGCAGTATTTT
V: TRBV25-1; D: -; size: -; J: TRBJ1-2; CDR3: CASSGDRSGYTF; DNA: TGTGCCAGCAGTGGCGACAGGTCTGGCTACACCTTC
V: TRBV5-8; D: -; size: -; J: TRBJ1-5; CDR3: CASTSRFGGNQPQHF; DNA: TGTGCCAGCACCTCAAGGTTCGGAGGCAATCAGCCCCAGCATTTT
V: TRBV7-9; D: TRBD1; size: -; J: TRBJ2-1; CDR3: CASSLAGTGDYNEQFF; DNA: TGTGCCAGCAGCCTCGCCGGGACAGGCGATTACAATGAGCAGTTCTTC
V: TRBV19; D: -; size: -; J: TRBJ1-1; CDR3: CASSDTTQGSTEAFF; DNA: TGTGCCAGTAGCGACACCACTCAGGGAAGTACTGAAGCTTTCTTT
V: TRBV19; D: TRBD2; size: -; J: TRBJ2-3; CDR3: CASSKSPSIAGVDTQYF; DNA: TGTGCCAGTAGTAAGTCTCCGTCAATAGCGGGGGTAGATACGCAGTATTTT
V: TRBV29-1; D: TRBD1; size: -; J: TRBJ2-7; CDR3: CSVDRTGLGQQYF; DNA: TGCAGCGTTGACAGGACAGGGTTGGGGCAGCAGTACTTC
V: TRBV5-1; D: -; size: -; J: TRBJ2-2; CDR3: CASRPGSNTGELFF; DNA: TGCGCCAGCAGGCCAGGTTCGAACACCGGGGAGCTGTTTTTT